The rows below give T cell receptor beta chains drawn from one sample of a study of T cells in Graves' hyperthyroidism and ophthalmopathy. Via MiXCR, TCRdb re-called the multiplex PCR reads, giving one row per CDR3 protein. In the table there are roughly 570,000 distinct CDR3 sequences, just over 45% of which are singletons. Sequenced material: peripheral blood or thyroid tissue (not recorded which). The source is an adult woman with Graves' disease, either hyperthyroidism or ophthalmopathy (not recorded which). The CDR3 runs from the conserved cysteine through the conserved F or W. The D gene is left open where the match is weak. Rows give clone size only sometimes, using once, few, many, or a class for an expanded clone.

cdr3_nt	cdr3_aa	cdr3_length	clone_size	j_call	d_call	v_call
TGTGCCAGCAGCCCAAGCGGGAGTTCTGGGGCCAACGTCCTGACTTTC	CASSPSGSSGANVLTF	16	-	TRBJ2-6	TRBD2	TRBV13
TGTGCCAGCAGTTTATCGGATGGGCAGCCCCAGCATTTT	CASSLSDGQPQHF	13	few	TRBJ1-5	-	TRBV27
TGCAGCTTAAGCAGGCGCACTGAAGCTTTCTTT	CSLSRRTEAFF	11	-	TRBJ1-1	-	TRBV20-1
TGTGCCAGCAGCCGGGGACAGGGGCTGTTACAGCCCCAGCATTTT	CASSRGQGLLQPQHF	15	-	TRBJ1-5	TRBD1	TRBV5-5
TGTGCCAGTGGTGGTTATAATTCACCCCTCCACTTT	CASGGYNSPLHF	12	many	TRBJ1-6	-	TRBV2
TGTGCCAGGCGGGGGAGCACTGAAGCTTTCTTT	CARRGSTEAFF	11	-	TRBJ1-1	-	TRBV14
TGCAGTGCAATGCCGACAACTAACTATGGCTACACCTTC	CSAMPTTNYGYTF	13	many	TRBJ1-2	-	TRBV20-1
TGCAGTGCTATCCTAGCGGGAAGGGGCGAGCAGTACTTC	CSAILAGRGEQYF	13	many	TRBJ2-7	TRBD2	TRBV20-1
TGCAGTGCGCAGACAGGGGGGAGCACTGAAGCTTTCTTT	CSAQTGGSTEAFF	13	-	TRBJ1-1	TRBD1	TRBV20-1
TGTGCCGATCCTGGACTAGCGGGAGAGGGGCAGTACTTC	CADPGLAGEGQYF	13	few	TRBJ2-7	TRBD2	TRBV14
TGTGCCACCAGCAGAGAGGTCGGAAGGGGAGGTAATTCACCCCTCCACTTT	CATSREVGRGGNSPLHF	17	-	TRBJ1-6	-	TRBV15
TGTGCCAGCAGCTTACTGCCAGCGACCGTCTCTGGCTACACCTTC	CASSLLPATVSGYTF	15	-	TRBJ1-2	-	TRBV7-9
TGCAGCGTTGAGCCGAGACTAAGGTCAGAGACCCAGTACTTC	CSVEPRLRSETQYF	14	many	TRBJ2-5	-	TRBV29-1
TGTGCCAGCAGCGGCCAAAGCCTTAATGAAGCTTTCTTT	CASSGQSLNEAFF	13	many	TRBJ1-1	-	TRBV6-6
TGTGCCAGCAGTTTCCTGGACAGACCCTATGGCTACACCTTC	CASSFLDRPYGYTF	14	-	TRBJ1-2	-	TRBV12-3/TRBV12-4
TGTGCCAGTCAGATCGGACAGTCCACAGATACGCAGTATTTT	CASQIGQSTDTQYF	14	-	TRBJ2-3	-	TRBV2
TGTGCCAGCAGCCTCACCCCAGGGGGAGACCAGTACTTC	CASSLTPGGDQYF	13	-	TRBJ2-5	TRBD1	TRBV7-8
TGTGCCAGCAGCCCGGACAGGATCGCCAATAAAGCTTTCTTT	CASSPDRIANKAFF	14	many	TRBJ1-1	TRBD1	TRBV7-2
TGTGCCAGCAGTATAGGGACAGAATACGAGCAGTACTTC	CASSIGTEYEQYF	13	many	TRBJ2-7	TRBD1	TRBV12-3/TRBV12-4
TGCAGTGCTAGCAGGGGGACAGGGTCTAACACTGAAGCTTTCTTT	CSASRGTGSNTEAFF	15	-	TRBJ1-1	TRBD1	TRBV20-1
TGCGCCAGCAGTGAGGGGAGTGTATGGCAGCTTTCCGAGACCCAGTACTTC	CASSEGSVWQLSETQYF	17	once	TRBJ2-5	-	TRBV10-2
TGTGCCAGCAGCTTAAGTGGCTCCAGTTCCAACGGGAAGGACTTC	CASSLSGSSSNGKDF	15	-	TRBJ2-7	-	TRBV7-2
TGTGCCAGCAGCTTAGCCACAGGGGAAACCTACGAGCAGTACTTC	CASSLATGETYEQYF	15	-	TRBJ2-7	TRBD1	TRBV7-9
TGTGCCAGCAATGCTAGATCGGACAATGAAAAACTGTTTTTT	CASNARSDNEKLFF	14	-	TRBJ1-4	-	TRBV25-1
TGTGCCACCCCGCCACAGAAGACCGGGGAGCTGTTTTTT	CATPPQKTGELFF	13	many	TRBJ2-2	-	TRBV24-1
TGTGCCAGCAGCTTAATGGCTAGCGGGACAGATACGCAGTATTTT	CASSLMASGTDTQYF	15	once	TRBJ2-3	TRBD2	TRBV7-2
TGTGCCATGCGAGGGGGGACGGGATCACCCCTCACCGGGGAGCTGTTTTTT	CAMRGGTGSPLTGELFF	17	-	TRBJ2-2	-	TRBV2
TGTGCCAGCAGACCCGTCTATGGCTACACCTTC	CASRPVYGYTF	11	few	TRBJ1-2	-	TRBV11-2
TGTGCCAGCGGGGGACAGAACCAAGAGACCCAGTACTTC	CASGGQNQETQYF	13	many	TRBJ2-5	TRBD1	TRBV9
TGTGCCACAGGGAGGTGGGCCAACGTCCTGACTTTC	CATGRWANVLTF	12	few	TRBJ2-6	-	TRBV15
TGTGCCAGCAGTTTTACCGGGACACCGAACTATCAGCCCCAGCATTTT	CASSFTGTPNYQPQHF	16	-	TRBJ1-5	-	TRBV2
TGCAGTGCGCTTCGGGCACAAGAGACCCAGTACTTC	CSALRAQETQYF	12	many	TRBJ2-5	-	TRBV20-1